The 25 T cell receptor beta chains presented below share a single source sample, sequenced in a study of T-cell memory formation after mild COVID-19 (dated by TCRdb to the early 2020s). Receptor amplification or capture employed 5' RACE. The listed sequencing device is Illumina NovaSeq 6000. TCRdb cleaned the public reads at Q25 with fastp, built clones with MiXCR and kept in-frame beta chains. All rows with the same CDR3 protein become a single entry with the most common DNA and genes. The sample has about 140,000 distinct CDR3 sequences on record, 11% to 15% of them singletons. Of the sample, about 27% is held by the ten largest clones. The specimen sequenced was PBMCs or a T cell subset sorted from them (not recorded which). These receptors all come from an adult woman who had mild COVID-19 (a few samples of this study predate the infection). The sample titles of this study are shuffled in the database, so cell type and time point are left out; the donor was told from shared clones.

This clonotype was picked up many times. J is TRBJ2-1 and V is TRBV6-5; TRBD2 agrees at 12 bases. J gave up 8 bases and V 8 bases, and 4 bases lay outside the gene matches. The CDR3 runs to 13 residues. In germline, CDR1 is MNHEY, CDR2 SVGAGI. The CDR3 DNA is TGTGCCAGCTCGACTAGCGGGAGATATGAGCAGTTCTTC. Translation gives CASSTSGRYEQFF.

The chain carries TRBV7-2 and TRBJ2-6; tentative D call: TRBD2 (6 bases). Germline V CDR1 and CDR2: SGHTA, FQGNSA. The CDR3 covers 15 residues. The V end lost 2 bases, the J end lost 3 bases, and 8 bases lay between the germline ends. CDR3 nucleotide sequence: TGTGCCAGCAGCTTAAGGGGACTTGGGGCCAACGTCCTGACTTTC. It specifies CASSLRGLGANVLTF.

This clonotype was observed a few times. The chain combines TRBV2 with TRBJ1-5, with D hard to call. This CDR3 region has 15 residues. Germline assignment: CDR1 SNHLY and CDR2 FYNNEI. Between the trimmed V and J ends, which lost 0 bases and 1 base, there was a span of 7 bases. The CDR3 DNA is TGTGCCAGCAGTGAAGCCGACACCAGCAATCAGCCCCAGCATTTT. It encodes CASSEADTSNQPQHF.

The table lists this clonotype with a few counts. V is TRBV7-6 and J is TRBJ2-5, with 7 bases that match TRBD1. Unmatched junction bases numbered 12, after V lost 6 bases and J lost 2 bases. The germline gives CDR1 SGHVS, CDR2 FNYEAQ. The CDR3 covers 16 residues. Here the CDR3 reads CASRDERQGWQETQYF. The DNA of the CDR3 is TGTGCCAGCAGGGATGAACGACAGGGTTGGCAAGAGACCCAGTACTTC.

This clonotype was found a few times. The CDR3 is CASSDRTGRNEQFF. In DNA, the CDR3 is TGTGCCAGTAGTGACCGGACAGGGCGCAATGAGCAGTTCTTC. The chain couples TRBV19 to TRBJ2-1; 8 bases are shared with TRBD1. Trimming at V came to 5 bases and at J to 6 bases, leaving 6 bases not matched to a gene. Looked up from germline, CDR1 is LNHDA and CDR2 is SQIVND (reference sequence). This CDR3 comprises 14 residues.

This clonotype was observed a single time. This chain connects TRBV20-1 to TRBJ2-3; tentatively, D is TRBD2 (5 bases). Germline values: CDR1 DFQATT, CDR2 SNEGSKA (reference sequence). V dropped 5 bases and J dropped 2 bases, with 14 bases sitting between them. This CDR3 has 14 residues. CDR3 sequence: CSADGLDATDTQYF. CDR3 nucleotide sequence: TGCAGTGCTGATGGACTCGACGCCACAGATACGCAGTATTTT.

In its sample, this clonotype was seen a few times. The chain uses TRBV5-1 and TRBJ2-5, with 7 bases lining up with TRBD2. Trimming removed 2 bases from V and 3 bases from J; junction bases left unmatched: 4. CDR3 length: 14 residues. The germline gives CDR1 SGHRS, CDR2 YFSETQ. The CDR3 DNA is TGCGCCAGCAGCTTAGGACTAGACGAAGAGACCCAGTACTTC. Protein sequence: CASSLGLDEETQYF.

This clonotype showed up just a few times. The J gene is TRBJ2-4, the V gene TRBV9; D possibly corresponds to TRBD1 (5 bases). CDR3 length: 13 amino acids. The V end was cut by 0 bases, the J end by 8 bases, with 9 bases between. CDR1 is SGDLS, CDR2 YYNGEE, per germline. The CDR3 loop is CASSVGRADIQYF. The CDR3 nucleotides read TGTGCCAGCAGCGTAGGCAGGGCTGACATTCAGTACTTC. The full variable domain, in which reference TRBV9 and TRBJ2-4 provide the parts outside the CDR3, is DSGVTQTPKHLITATGQRVTLRCSPRSGDLSVYWYQQSLDQGLQFLIQYYNGEERAKGNILERFSAQQFPDLHSELNLSSLELGDSALYFCASSVGRADIQYFGAGTRLSVL.

In its sample, this clonotype was seen a few times. The chain is built from TRBV5-1 and TRBJ2-3, with 9 nucleotides matching TRBD1. The CDR3 runs to 15 residues. Germline V CDR1 and CDR2: SGHRS, YFSETQ. V shed 0 bases, J shed 4 bases, and the junction held 3 bases outside the gene matches. In nucleotides, the CDR3 is TGCGCCAGCAGCTTGGATGGACAGGGGTCAGATACGCAGTATTTT. Residues: CASSLDGQGSDTQYF.

J is TRBJ2-1 and V is TRBV19, with 8 positions matching TRBD2. In germline, CDR1 is LNHDA, CDR2 SQIVND (reference sequence). Trimming cost V 5 bases and J 6 bases; bases outside gene matches: 9. This CDR3 spans 15 amino acids. The CDR3 DNA reads TGTGCCAGTAGTCTCGACGAGGGACTAGGCAATGAGCAGTTCTTC. Protein sequence: CASSLDEGLGNEQFF.

CDR3 sequence (DNA): TGTGCCAGCGAGGGACTCCCCCAGGGCGAGCAGTACTTC. Its protein product is CASEGLPQGEQYF. This chain joins TRBV2 and TRBJ2-7, with a weak D call TRBD2 (6 bases). The CDR3 extends over 13 amino acids. Trimming took 8 bases from V and 6 from J, leaving 17 bases between them. Germline V gene data show CDR1 as SNHLY and CDR2 as FYNNEI.

The chain has TRBV24-1 and TRBJ2-7; 8 bases fit TRBD2. Trimming removed 3 bases from V and 2 bases from J; junction bases left unmatched: 5. The CDR3 consists of 15 residues. The V gene's germline CDR1 is KGHDR and CDR2 SFDVKD. In nucleotides, the CDR3 is TGTGCCACCAGTGATGGGGGACTAGGAGCCTACGAGCAGTACTTC. This codes for CATSDGGLGAYEQYF.

This clonotype has more than one count but fewer than ten. The chain combines TRBV19 with TRBJ2-7; 9 nucleotides align to TRBD2. This CDR3 contains 15 residues. Trimming took 3 bases from V and 2 from J; bases not matched to a gene: 5. Germline lookup yields CDR1 LNHDA and CDR2 SQIVND (reference sequence). CDR3 residues: CASSMGLAGTYEQYF. The CDR3 DNA reads as TGTGCCAGTAGTATGGGCCTAGCGGGGACCTACGAGCAGTACTTC. Full variable domain (remainder filled in from reference TRBV19 and TRBJ2-7): DGGITQSPKYLFRKEGQNVTLSCEQNLNHDAMYWYRQDPGQGLRLIYYSQIVNDFQKGDIAEGYSVSREKKESFPLTVTSAQKNPTAFYLCASSMGLAGTYEQYFGPGTRLTVT.

The chain employs TRBV4-3 and TRBJ2-6, with D tentatively TRBD2 (5 bases). Germline CDR1 and CDR2: LGHNA and YSLEER. This CDR3 comprises 16 residues. CDR3 nucleotide sequence: TGCGCTGATACCACTGACTCCGGGACTGGGGCCAACGTCCTGACTTTC. The encoded protein is CADTTDSGTGANVLTF.

In its sample, this clonotype was seen a few times. The chain recombines TRBV24-1 with TRBJ2-2; D gene unclear. This CDR3 has 13 amino acids. The V gene lost 8 bases and the J gene lost 3 bases, with 9 bases spanning the gap. Germline CDR1 reads KGHDR; CDR2 reads SFDVKD. The CDR3 is CATNHQDTGELFF. The CDR3 DNA follows: TGTGCCACCAATCATCAGGACACCGGGGAGCTGTTTTTT.

This clonotype was counted many times. The gene calls are TRBV5-6 and TRBJ2-1, with TRBD1 as a possible D gene (5 bases). Germline V gives CDR1 SGHDT, CDR2 YYEEEE. There are 15 residues in the CDR3. Deletions cut 4 bases from V and 6 bases from J, with 17 bases between. The CDR3 DNA reads TGTGCCAGCAGCACACTATGGGGCGCCCCCAATGAGCAGTTCTTC. This translates into CASSTLWGAPNEQFF.

The rearrangement joins TRBV12-3 or TRBV12-4 to TRBJ1-6, with TRBD1 as a possible D gene (5 bases). V was pared by 3 bases and J by 6 bases, with 12 bases between. There are 15 residues in the CDR3. CDR3 amino acids: CASSLQGPLNSPLHF. CDR3 nucleotide sequence: TGTGCCAGCAGTTTGCAGGGCCCCCTTAATTCACCCCTCCACTTT.

V and J are TRBV5-6 and TRBJ2-7; possible D gene TRBD2, 5 bases. The CDR3 covers 13 residues. Between the trimmed V and J ends, which lost 0 bases and 4 bases, there was a span of 8 bases. Germline CDR1 reads SGHDT; CDR2 reads YYEEEE. CDR3 in amino acids: CASSLGAEYEQYF. CDR3 sequence (DNA): TGTGCCAGCAGCTTGGGAGCGGAGTACGAGCAGTACTTC.

V is TRBV29-1 and J is TRBJ1-2, with no clear D. The V end lost 7 bases, the J end lost 2 bases, and 11 bases lay between the germline ends. The CDR3 is 12 residues long. Germline values: CDR1 SQVTM, CDR2 ANQGSEA. In nucleotides, the CDR3 is TGCAGCGCTCCGGTACCCAACTATGGCTACACCTTC. Translation gives CSAPVPNYGYTF. The variable domain in full, with the rest retrieved from reference TRBV29-1 and TRBJ1-2, is SAVISQKPSRDICQRGTSLTIQCQVDSQVTMMFWYRQQPGQSLTLIATANQGSEATYESGFVIDKFPISRPNLTFSTLTVSNMSPEDSSIYLCSAPVPNYGYTFGSGTRLTVV.

The table lists this clonotype with many counts. In DNA, the CDR3 is TGTGCCAGCAGACGGGGGATAGATGAGCAGTTCTTC. This sequence encodes CASRRGIDEQFF. The chain carries TRBV6-5 and TRBJ2-1; D perhaps matches TRBD2 (6 bases). The V end lost 6 bases, the J end lost 8 bases, and 11 bases lay between the germline ends. CDR1 is MNHEY and CDR2 is SVGAGI in the germline V gene. The CDR3 totals 12 residues.

This clonotype was seen a few times. The gene calls are TRBV6-6 and TRBJ1-1, with D unresolved. The CDR3 loop spans 13 amino acids. V was pared by 6 bases and J by 6 bases, with 14 bases between. Germline V gene sequence: CDR1 MNHNY, CDR2 SVGAGI (reference sequence). In nucleotides, the CDR3 is TGTGCCAGCAGCAATGACGGAGGGCCTGAAGCTTTCTTT. Its translation is CASSNDGGPEAFF.

This clonotype showed up just a few times. The chain carries TRBV29-1 and TRBJ1-1, with a weak D call TRBD1 (5 bases). The length of the CDR3 is 14 residues. Trimming left V 6 bases short and J 2 bases short, with 16 bases between. Germline V gene lookup returns CDR1 SQVTM and CDR2 ANQGSEA. CDR3 loop: CSVLGGTTNTEAFF. As DNA, the CDR3 is TGCAGCGTGTTGGGGGGAACAACAAACACTGAAGCTTTCTTT.

This chain connects TRBV7-9 to TRBJ2-7; the match to TRBD2 covers 7 bases. This CDR3 spans 14 amino acids. The germline CDR1 and CDR2 sequences are SEHNR and FQNEAQ (reference sequence). The J segment lost 6 bases and the V segment lost 4 bases, leaving 9 bases of the junction unmatched. DNA for the CDR3: TGTGCCAGCAGCTCTAACTCGGGGGGACCCGAGCAGTACTTC. It encodes CASSSNSGGPEQYF.

This clonotype occurred a few times. This chain connects TRBV7-2 to TRBJ1-1, with 7 positions matching TRBD1. The CDR3 is 19 residues long. V shed 4 bases and J 0 bases; nucleotides not matched to a gene: 17. CDR1 SGHTA and CDR2 FQGNSA come from the germline V gene. CDR3 DNA sequence: TGTGCCAGCAGCTGGAGGACAGGAGTGGACCCTGAGATGAACACTGAAGCTTTCTTT. Its protein is CASSWRTGVDPEMNTEAFF. The variable domain in full, completed from reference TRBV7-2 and TRBJ1-1, reads GAGVSQSPSNKVTEKGKDVELRCDPISGHTALYWYRQSLGQGLEFLIYFQGNSAPDKSGLPSDRFSAERTGGSVSTLTIQRTQQEDSAVYLCASSWRTGVDPEMNTEAFFGQGTRLTVV.

This clonotype was detected ten times or more. The rearrangement links TRBV25-1 to TRBJ2-1; D is possibly TRBD2 (5 bases). CDR1 and CDR2 (germline): MGHDK, SYGVNS. Trimming left V 3 bases short and J 0 bases short, with 12 bases between. The CDR3 covers 16 residues. The CDR3 DNA reads TGTGCCAGCAGTGACCCCCTTACTAGCTCCTACAATGAGCAGTTCTTC. This sequence encodes CASSDPLTSSYNEQFF.